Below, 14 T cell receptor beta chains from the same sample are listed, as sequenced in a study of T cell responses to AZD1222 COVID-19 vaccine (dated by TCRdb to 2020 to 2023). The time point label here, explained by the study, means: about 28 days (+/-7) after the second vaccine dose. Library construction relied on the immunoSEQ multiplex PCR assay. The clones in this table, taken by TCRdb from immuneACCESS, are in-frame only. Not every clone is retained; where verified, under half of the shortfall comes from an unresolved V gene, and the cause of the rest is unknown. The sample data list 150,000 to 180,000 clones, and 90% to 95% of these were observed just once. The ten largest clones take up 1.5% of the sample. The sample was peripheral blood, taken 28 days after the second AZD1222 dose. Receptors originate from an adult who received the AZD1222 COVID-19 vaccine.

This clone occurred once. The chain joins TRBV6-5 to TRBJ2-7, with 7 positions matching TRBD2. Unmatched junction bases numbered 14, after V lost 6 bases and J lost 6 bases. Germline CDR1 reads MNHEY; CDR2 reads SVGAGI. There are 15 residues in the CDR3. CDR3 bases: TGTGCCAGCAGGTCTATCGACGGGGGAGGGCTCGAGCAGTACTTC. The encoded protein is CASRSIDGGGLEQYF.

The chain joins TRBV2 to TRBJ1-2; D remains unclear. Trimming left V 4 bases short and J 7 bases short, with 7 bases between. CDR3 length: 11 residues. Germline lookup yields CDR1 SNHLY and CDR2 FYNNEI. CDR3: CASSARSGYTF. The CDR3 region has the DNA TGTGCCAGCAGTGCGCGTAGTGGCTACACCTTC.

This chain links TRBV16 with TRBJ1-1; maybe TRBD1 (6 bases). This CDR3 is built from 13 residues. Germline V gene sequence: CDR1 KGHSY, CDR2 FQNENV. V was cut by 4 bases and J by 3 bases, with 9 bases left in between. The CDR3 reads CASSRRGDTEAFF. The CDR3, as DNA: TGTGCCAGCAGCCGGAGGGGGGACACTGAAGCTTTCTTT. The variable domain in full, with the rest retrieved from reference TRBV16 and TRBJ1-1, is GEEVAQTPKHLVRGEGQKAKLYCAPIKGHSYVFWYQQVLKNEFKFLISFQNENVFDETGMPKERFSAKCLPNSPCSLEIQATKLEDSAVYFCASSRRGDTEAFFGQGTRLTVV.

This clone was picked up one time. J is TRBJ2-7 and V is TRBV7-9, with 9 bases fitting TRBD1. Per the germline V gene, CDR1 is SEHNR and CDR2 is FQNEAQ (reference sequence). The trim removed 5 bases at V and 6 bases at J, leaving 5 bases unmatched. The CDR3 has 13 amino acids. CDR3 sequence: CASSRDRASEQYF. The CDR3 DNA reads TGTGCCAGCAGCCGGGACAGGGCAAGCGAGCAGTACTTC.

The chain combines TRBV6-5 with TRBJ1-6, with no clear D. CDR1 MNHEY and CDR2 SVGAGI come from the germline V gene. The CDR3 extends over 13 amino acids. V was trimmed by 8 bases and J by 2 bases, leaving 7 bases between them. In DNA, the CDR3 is TGTGCCAGCCGATCGCCCTATAATTCACCCCTCCACTTT. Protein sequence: CASRSPYNSPLHF.

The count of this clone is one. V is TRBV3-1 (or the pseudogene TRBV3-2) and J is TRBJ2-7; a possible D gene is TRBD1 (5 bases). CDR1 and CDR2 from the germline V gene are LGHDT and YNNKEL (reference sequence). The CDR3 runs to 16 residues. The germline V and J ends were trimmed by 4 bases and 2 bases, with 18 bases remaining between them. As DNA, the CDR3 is TGTGCCAGCAGCCCAAGGGGCCTAGACAGTCCCTACGAGCAGTACTTC. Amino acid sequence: CASSPRGLDSPYEQYF.

The CDR3 coding sequence is TGTGCCAGCAGCGAAAGGGGCACAGATACGCAGTATTTT. Translation gives CASSERGTDTQYF. The chain has TRBV7-6 and TRBJ2-3; unclear D gene. This CDR3 is 13 amino acids long. Germline CDR1 reads SGHVS; CDR2 reads FNYEAQ. The V gene lost 5 bases and the J gene lost 1 base, with 7 bases spanning the gap.

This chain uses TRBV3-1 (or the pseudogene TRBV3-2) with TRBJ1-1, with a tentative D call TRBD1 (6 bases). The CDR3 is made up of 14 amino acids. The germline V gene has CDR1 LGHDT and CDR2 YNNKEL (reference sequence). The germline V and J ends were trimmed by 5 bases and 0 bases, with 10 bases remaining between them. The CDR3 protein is CASSRGGLNTEAFF. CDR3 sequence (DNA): TGTGCCAGCAGCAGGGGGGGATTGAACACTGAAGCTTTCTTT.

The CDR3 DNA follows: TGTGCCAGCTCGTCCACAGGGGTAGAAGGTGAGCAGTACTTC. It specifies CASSSTGVEGEQYF. The V call is TRBV6-5, the J call TRBJ2-7; TRBD1 agrees at 7 bases. The CDR3 runs to 14 residues. Germline V gene sequence: CDR1 MNHEY, CDR2 SVGAGI. V shed 8 bases and J 7 bases; nucleotides not matched to a gene: 14.

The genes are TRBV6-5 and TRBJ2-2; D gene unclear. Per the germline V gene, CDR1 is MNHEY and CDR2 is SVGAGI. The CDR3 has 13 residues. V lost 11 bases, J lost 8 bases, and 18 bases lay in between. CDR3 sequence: CACFNPHVGELFF. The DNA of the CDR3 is TGTGCCTGCTTTAACCCTCACGTAGGGGAGCTGTTTTTT.

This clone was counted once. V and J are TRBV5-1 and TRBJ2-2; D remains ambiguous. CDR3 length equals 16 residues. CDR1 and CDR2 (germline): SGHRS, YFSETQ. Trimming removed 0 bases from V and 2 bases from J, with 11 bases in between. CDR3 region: CASSLGPTTNTGELFF. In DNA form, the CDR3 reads TGCGCCAGCAGCTTGGGTCCGACAACAAACACCGGGGAGCTGTTTTTT.

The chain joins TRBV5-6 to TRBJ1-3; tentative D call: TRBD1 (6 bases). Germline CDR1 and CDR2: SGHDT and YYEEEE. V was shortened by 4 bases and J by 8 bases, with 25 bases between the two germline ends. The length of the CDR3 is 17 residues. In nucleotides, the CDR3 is TGTGCCAGCAGCGACCGGTCGTGGGTGGGGGCCGGTGACACCATATATTTT. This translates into CASSDRSWVGAGDTIYF.

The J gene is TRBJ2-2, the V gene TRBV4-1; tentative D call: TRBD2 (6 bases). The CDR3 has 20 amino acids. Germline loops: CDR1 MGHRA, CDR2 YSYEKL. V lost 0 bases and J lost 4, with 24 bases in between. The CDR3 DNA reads TGCGCCAGCAGCCAAGATCCATGGGGCGGGGCAGCCGTGGTCACCGGGGAGCTGTTTTTT. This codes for CASSQDPWGGAAVVTGELFF.

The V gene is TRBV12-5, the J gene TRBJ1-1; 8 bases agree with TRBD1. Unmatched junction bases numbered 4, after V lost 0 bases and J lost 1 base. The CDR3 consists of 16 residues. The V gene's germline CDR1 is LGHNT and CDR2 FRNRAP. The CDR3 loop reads CASGLVVGTGNTEAFF. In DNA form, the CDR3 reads TGTGCTAGTGGTTTGGTAGTTGGGACAGGGAACACTGAAGCTTTCTTT.